These 8 T cell receptor beta chains came from one sample sequenced in a study of blood T cell repertoires in COVID-19. Measured with immunoSEQ multiplex PCR; TCRdb has only the in-frame clones, and not every one. The repertoire holds under 250,000 clones, 80% to 90% seen once, with just over 2.5% in the top ten. The sequencing input was PBMCs or T cells enriched from blood (not recorded which). Receptors originate from a woman in her twenties or thirties with acute COVID-19.

This clone was counted a few times. The CDR3 nucleotides are TGTGCCAGTCTAAAAGGGGCGAACACTGAAGCTTTCTTT. This translates into CASLKGANTEAFF. The chain has TRBV19 and TRBJ1-1, with D possibly matching TRBD1 (5 bases). CDR1 LNHDA and CDR2 SQIVND come from the germline V gene (reference sequence). V lost 8 bases and J lost 1, with 11 bases in between. CDR3 length: 13 amino acids.

This chain links TRBV7-2 with TRBJ1-1; 10 nucleotides agree with TRBD1. Germline V gene data show CDR1 as SGHTA and CDR2 as FQGNSA. This CDR3 contains 15 residues. V shed 5 bases, J shed 10 bases, and the junction held 13 bases outside the gene matches. The CDR3 region has the DNA TGTGCCAGCAGCATCGCCGGGACAGGGGACGGCCGAGCTTTCTTT. Residues: CASSIAGTGDGRAFF.

The chain couples TRBV10-3 to TRBJ2-1; 9 bases line up with TRBD2. The CDR3 has 15 residues. CDR1 and CDR2 (germline): ENHRY, SYGVKD. Losses at the gene ends were 4 bases for V and 4 bases for J; bases not matched to a gene: 5. The CDR3 DNA sequence: TGTGCCATCAGTGTTAGCGGGGGAACTTACAATGAGCAGTTCTTC. Its protein is CAISVSGGTYNEQFF.

The gene calls are TRBV6-5 and TRBJ1-1; a possible D gene is TRBD1 (5 bases). This CDR3 has 15 residues. CDR1 MNHEY and CDR2 SVGAGI come from the germline V gene. V was clipped by 6 bases and J by 4 bases, with 18 bases between them. The CDR3 protein is CASRALQGGSTEAFF. The CDR3 DNA reads as TGTGCCAGCAGAGCACTTCAGGGAGGGAGCACTGAAGCTTTCTTT.

The CDR3 DNA reads TGTGCCAGCAGCGCGTCCATGTTCCCTCAGGAAGGCTATGGCTACACCTTC. This gives the protein CASSASMFPQEGYGYTF. The rearrangement links TRBV9 to TRBJ1-2; D gene ambiguous. The CDR3 is 17 amino acids. Germline V gene sequence: CDR1 SGDLS, CDR2 YYNGEE. Trimming removed 3 bases from V and 4 bases from J, with 22 bases in between.

The rearrangement links TRBV3-1 (or the pseudogene TRBV3-2) to TRBJ2-7; D is perhaps TRBD1 (8 bases). The CDR3 is 18 amino acids. V lost 0 bases and J 4 bases, leaving 22 bases between the germline ends. Germline V gene lookup returns CDR1 LGHDT and CDR2 YNNKEL (reference sequence). This chain's CDR3 is CASSQDLGGTGLKYEQYF. In DNA form, the CDR3 reads TGTGCCAGCAGCCAAGACTTGGGGGGGACAGGCCTGAAGTACGAGCAGTACTTC.

This sequence joins TRBV24-1 and TRBJ1-2; no definite D call. Germline values: CDR1 KGHDR, CDR2 SFDVKD. Trimming stripped 8 bases from V and 0 bases from J, with 15 bases between. The CDR3 contains 15 residues. The CDR3 bases are TGTGCCACCATAGATAGAGGATCCCCTAACTATGGCTACACCTTC. Translating gives CATIDRGSPNYGYTF.

In DNA, the CDR3 is TGCGCCAGCGCCATACAGGGGCGATCCACCGGGGAGCTGTTTTTT. This gives the protein CASAIQGRSTGELFF. The chain recombines TRBV5-1 with TRBJ2-2; TRBD1 matches 7 bases. The V and J ends lost 7 bases and 4 bases, in that order; junction bases with no gene match: 10. Germline V gives CDR1 SGHRS, CDR2 YFSETQ. The CDR3 loop spans 15 amino acids. The full variable domain, its missing parts supplied by reference TRBV5-1 and TRBJ2-2, is KAGVTQTPRYLIKTRGQQVTLSCSPISGHRSVSWYQQTPGQGLQFLFEYFSETQRNKGNFPGRFSGRQFSNSRSEMNVSTLELGDSALYLCASAIQGRSTGELFFGEGSRLTVL.